The clone carrying this T cell receptor beta chain was counted at least ten times. The antigen is undetermined. TCR beta CDR3 regions were amplified from RNA transcripts. HTBI primers were the set used in a first-round RT-PCR of the TCR CDR3. TCRdb reprocessed the multiplex PCR reads via MiXCR and lists one record per CDR3 protein. The data show 540,000 or so distinct CDR3 sequences, with around a sixth seen just once and approximately 7.4% held by the top ten. This CDR3 has 11 residues. The ends were cut back, 3 bases at V and 3 bases at J, with 6 bases in the middle. Germline-derived CDR1 and CDR2 are DFQATT and SNEGSKA (reference sequence). This entry comes from a study of T cells in Graves' hyperthyroidism and ophthalmopathy. Findings and limits, study-wide: Stable hyperthyroidism was told apart from ophthalmopathy by a model built on 13 V-J features.

The TCR originated in a woman in her 30s with Graves' hyperthyroidism. V usage is TRBV20-1 and J usage is TRBJ2-7; D remains ambiguous. Sequences were obtained from blood. The CDR3 spells CSARDGYEQYF. The CDR3 DNA reads as TGCAGTGCTAGGGACGGCTACGAGCAGTACTTC.